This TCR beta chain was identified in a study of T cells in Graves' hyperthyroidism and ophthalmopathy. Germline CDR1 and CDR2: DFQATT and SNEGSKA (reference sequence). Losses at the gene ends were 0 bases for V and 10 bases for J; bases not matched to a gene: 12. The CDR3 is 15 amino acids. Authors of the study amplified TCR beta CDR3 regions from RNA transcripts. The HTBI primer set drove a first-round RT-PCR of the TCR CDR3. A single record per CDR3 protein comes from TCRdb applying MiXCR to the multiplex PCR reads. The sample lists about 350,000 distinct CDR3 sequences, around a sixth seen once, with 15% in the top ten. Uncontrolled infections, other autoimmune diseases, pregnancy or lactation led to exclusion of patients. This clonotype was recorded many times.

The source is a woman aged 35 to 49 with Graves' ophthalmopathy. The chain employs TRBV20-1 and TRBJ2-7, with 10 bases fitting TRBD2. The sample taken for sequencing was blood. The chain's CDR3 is CSARDLTSGPRIQYF. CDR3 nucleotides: TGCAGTGCTAGAGACCTGACTAGCGGGCCAAGAATTCAGTACTTC.